This T cell receptor beta chain is from a study of cytomegalovirus exposure and HLA in healthy donors. Study findings and constraints: Immune exposure information comprised only CMV serostatus. Generally TCR sequences proved uncommon, though certain public TCRs appeared in numerous donors. The authors confirmed in vitro that a few CMV-associated chains were specific for CMV antigens. In an earlier analysis, most TCR beta V segments were productive about 90% or about 30% of the time.

PCR employed 60 Vbeta and 13 Jbeta primers. Sequencing was performed with immunoSEQ multiplex PCR; in TCRdb, only in-frame clones are kept and a portion is missing. This sample carries 120,000 or so clones, 65% to 90% of them seen once, and the ten largest clones take 2.1%. This CDR3 spans 16 amino acids. J was trimmed by 6 bases and V by 3 bases; bases with no gene match: 14. CDR1 and CDR2 (germline): MGHRA, YSYEKL. Comment on this clone: What it binds is not known.

Sample: PBMCs. The receptor was derived from a man between 25 and 39 years old in good health and CMV-seronegative. V and J are TRBV4-1 and TRBJ2-7; 7 bases align to TRBD2. This CDR3 reads CASSQRDWDYSAEQYF. In DNA, the CDR3 is TGCGCCAGCAGCCAGCGTGATTGGGACTACTCGGCCGAGCAGTACTTC.